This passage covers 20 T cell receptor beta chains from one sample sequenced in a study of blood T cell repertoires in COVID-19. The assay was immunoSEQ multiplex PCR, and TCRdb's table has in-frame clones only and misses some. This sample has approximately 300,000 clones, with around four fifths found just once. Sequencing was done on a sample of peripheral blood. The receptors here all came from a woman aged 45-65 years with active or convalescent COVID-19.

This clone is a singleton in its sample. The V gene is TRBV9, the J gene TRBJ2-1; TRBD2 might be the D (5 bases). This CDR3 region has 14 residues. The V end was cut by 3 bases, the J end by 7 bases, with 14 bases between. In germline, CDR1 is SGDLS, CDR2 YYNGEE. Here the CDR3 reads CASSAGILINEQFF. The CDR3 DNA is TGTGCCAGCAGCGCGGGGATTTTAATTAATGAGCAGTTCTTC.

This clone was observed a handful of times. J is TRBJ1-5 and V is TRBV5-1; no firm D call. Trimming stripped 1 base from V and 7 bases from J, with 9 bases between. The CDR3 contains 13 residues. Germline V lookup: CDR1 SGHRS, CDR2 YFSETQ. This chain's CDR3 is CASSLSGSQPQHF. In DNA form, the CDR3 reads TGCGCCAGCAGCTTGTCGGGTTCCCAGCCCCAGCATTTT. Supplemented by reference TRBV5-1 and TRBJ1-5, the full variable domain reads KAGVTQTPRYLIKTRGQQVTLSCSPISGHRSVSWYQQTPGQGLQFLFEYFSETQRNKGNFPGRFSGRQFSNSRSEMNVSTLELGDSALYLCASSLSGSQPQHFGDGTRLSIL.

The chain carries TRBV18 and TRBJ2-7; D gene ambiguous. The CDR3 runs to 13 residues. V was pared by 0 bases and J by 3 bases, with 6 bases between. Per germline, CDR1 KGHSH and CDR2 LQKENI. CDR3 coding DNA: TGTGCCAGCTCACCACCGAGCTTCTACGAGCAGTACTTC. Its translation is CASSPPSFYEQYF.

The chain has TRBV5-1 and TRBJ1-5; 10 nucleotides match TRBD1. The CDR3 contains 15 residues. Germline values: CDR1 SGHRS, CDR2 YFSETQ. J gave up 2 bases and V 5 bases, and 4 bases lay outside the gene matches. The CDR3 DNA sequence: TGCGCCAGCAGTTACGGGACAGGGGGCAATCAGCCCCAGCATTTT. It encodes CASSYGTGGNQPQHF. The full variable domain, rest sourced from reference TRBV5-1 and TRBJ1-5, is KAGVTQTPRYLIKTRGQQVTLSCSPISGHRSVSWYQQTPGQGLQFLFEYFSETQRNKGNFPGRFSGRQFSNSRSEMNVSTLELGDSALYLCASSYGTGGNQPQHFGDGTRLSIL.

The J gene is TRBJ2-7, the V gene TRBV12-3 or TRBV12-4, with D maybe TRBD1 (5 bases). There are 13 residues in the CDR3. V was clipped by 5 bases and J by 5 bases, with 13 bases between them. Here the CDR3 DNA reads TGTGCCAGCAGTCCAGGGCCAAAGGACGAGCAGTACTTC. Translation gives CASSPGPKDEQYF.

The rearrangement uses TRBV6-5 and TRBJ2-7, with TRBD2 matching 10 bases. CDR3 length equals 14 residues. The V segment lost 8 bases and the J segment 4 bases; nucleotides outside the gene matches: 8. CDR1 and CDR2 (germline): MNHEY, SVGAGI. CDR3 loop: CASFQSGRGYEQYF. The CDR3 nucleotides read TGTGCCAGCTTTCAGAGCGGGAGGGGATACGAGCAGTACTTC.

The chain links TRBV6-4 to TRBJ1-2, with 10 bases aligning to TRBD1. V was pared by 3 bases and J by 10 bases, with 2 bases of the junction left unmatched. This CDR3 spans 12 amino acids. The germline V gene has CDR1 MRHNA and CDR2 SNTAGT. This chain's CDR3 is CASSEDRGFYTF. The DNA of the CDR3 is TGTGCCAGCAGTGAGGACAGGGGGTTCTACACCTTC.

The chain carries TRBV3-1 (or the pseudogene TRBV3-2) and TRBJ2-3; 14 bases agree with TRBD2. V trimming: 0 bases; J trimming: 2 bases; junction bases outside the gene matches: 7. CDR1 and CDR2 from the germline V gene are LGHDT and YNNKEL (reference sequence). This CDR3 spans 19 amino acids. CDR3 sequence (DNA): TGTGCCAGCAGCCAAGACTGGACTAGCGGGAGGTTTTTCACAGATACGCAGTATTTT. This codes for CASSQDWTSGRFFTDTQYF.

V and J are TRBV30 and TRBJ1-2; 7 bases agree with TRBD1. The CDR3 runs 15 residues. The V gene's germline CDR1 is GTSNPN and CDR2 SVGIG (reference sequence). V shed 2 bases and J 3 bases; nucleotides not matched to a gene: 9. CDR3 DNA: TGTGCCTGGAGTTCCCTCGGACAGGACTACTATGGCTACACCTTC. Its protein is CAWSSLGQDYYGYTF.

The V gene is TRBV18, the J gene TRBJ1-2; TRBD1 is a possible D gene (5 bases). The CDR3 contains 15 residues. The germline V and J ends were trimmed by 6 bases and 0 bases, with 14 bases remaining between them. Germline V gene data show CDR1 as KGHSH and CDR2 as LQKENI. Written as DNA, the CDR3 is TGTGCCAGCTCTCTTGACCAGGGCTCTAACTATGGCTACACCTTC. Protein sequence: CASSLDQGSNYGYTF.

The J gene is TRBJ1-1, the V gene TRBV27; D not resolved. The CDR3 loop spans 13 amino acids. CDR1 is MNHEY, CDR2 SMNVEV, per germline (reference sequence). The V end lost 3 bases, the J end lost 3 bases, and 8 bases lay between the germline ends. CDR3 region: CASSFRGYTEAFF. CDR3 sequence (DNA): TGTGCCAGCAGTTTCCGGGGTTACACTGAAGCTTTCTTT.

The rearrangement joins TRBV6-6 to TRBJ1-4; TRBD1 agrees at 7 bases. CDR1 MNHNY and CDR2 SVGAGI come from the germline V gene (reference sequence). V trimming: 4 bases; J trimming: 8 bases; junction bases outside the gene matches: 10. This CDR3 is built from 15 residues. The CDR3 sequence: CASSFDRQGYEKLFF. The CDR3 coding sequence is TGTGCCAGCAGTTTCGACCGACAGGGCTACGAAAAACTGTTTTTT.

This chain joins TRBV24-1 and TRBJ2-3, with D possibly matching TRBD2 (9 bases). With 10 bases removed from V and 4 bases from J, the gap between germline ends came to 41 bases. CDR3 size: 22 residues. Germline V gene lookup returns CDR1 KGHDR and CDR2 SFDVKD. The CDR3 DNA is TGTGCCACAGAGGACAGGGTCGTGCTAGCGGGACCTTTCACCTTACGGGCAGATACGCAGTATTTT. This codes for CATEDRVVLAGPFTLRADTQYF.

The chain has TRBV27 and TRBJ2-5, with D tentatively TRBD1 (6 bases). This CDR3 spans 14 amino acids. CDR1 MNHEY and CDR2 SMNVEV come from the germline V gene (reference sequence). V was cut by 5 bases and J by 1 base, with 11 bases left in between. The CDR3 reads CASSPWDTQETQYF. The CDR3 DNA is TGTGCCAGCAGTCCCTGGGACACCCAAGAGACCCAGTACTTC.

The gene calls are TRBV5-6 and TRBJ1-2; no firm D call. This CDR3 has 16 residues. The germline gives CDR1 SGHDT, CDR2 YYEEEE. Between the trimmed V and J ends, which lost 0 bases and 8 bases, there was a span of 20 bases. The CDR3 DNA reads TGTGCCAGCAGCTTGGACCTAGGCCAACTCCGGGGAGGCTACACCTTC. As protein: CASSLDLGQLRGGYTF.

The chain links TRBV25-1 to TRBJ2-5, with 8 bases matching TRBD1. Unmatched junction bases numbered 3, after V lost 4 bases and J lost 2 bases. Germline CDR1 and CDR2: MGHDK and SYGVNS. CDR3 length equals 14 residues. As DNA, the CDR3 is TGTGCCAGCAGTGTGGACAGGGAACAAGAGACCCAGTACTTC. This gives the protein CASSVDREQETQYF.

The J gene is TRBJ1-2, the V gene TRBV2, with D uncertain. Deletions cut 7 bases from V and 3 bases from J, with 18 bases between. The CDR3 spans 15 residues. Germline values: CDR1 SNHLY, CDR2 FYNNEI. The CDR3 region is CASTILTRQDYGYTF. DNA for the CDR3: TGTGCCAGCACCATCTTGACCAGGCAGGACTATGGCTACACCTTC.

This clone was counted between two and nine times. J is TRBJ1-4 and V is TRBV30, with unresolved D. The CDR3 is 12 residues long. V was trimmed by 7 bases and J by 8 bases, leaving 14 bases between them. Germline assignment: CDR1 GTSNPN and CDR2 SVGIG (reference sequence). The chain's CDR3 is CAFRPTNEKLFF. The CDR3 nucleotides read TGTGCCTTCAGGCCCACGAACGAAAAACTGTTTTTT.

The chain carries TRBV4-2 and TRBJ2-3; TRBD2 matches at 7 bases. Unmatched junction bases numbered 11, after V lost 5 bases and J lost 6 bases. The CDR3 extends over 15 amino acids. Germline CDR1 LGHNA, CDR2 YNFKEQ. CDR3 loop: CASSVFPPAGDTQYF. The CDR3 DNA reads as TGTGCCAGCAGCGTTTTCCCCCCAGCGGGGGATACGCAGTATTTT.

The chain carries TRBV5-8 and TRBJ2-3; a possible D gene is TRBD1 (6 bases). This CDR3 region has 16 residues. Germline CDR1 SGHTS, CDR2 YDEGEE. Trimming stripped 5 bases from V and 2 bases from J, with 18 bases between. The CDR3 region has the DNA TGTGCCAGCAGTCACCGCCGGGACACCTACACAGATACGCAGTATTTT. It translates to CASSHRRDTYTDTQYF.